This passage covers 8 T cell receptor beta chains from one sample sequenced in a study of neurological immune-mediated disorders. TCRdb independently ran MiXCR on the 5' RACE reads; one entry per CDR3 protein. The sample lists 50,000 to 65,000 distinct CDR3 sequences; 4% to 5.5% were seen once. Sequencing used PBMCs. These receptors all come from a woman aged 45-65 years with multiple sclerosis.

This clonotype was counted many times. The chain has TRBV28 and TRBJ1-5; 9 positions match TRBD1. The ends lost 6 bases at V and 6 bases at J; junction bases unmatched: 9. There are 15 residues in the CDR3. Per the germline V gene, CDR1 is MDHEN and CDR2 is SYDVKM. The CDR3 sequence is CASREGQGWRQPQHF. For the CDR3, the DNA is TGTGCCAGCAGGGAAGGACAGGGGTGGCGTCAGCCCCAGCATTTT. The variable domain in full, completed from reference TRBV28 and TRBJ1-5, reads DVKVTQSSRYLVKRTGEKVFLECVQDMDHENMFWYRQDPGLGLRLIYFSYDVKMKEKGDIPEGYSVSREKKERFSLILESASTNQTSMYLCASREGQGWRQPQHFGDGTRLSIL.

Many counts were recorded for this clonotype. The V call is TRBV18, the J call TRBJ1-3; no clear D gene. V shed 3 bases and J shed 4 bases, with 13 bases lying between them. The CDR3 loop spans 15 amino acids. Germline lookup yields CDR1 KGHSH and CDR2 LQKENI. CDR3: CASSPAALQGNTIYF. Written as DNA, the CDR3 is TGTGCCAGCTCACCGGCCGCCTTGCAGGGAAACACCATATATTTT.

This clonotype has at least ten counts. CDR3 amino acids: CAGRSGGYTGELFF. The CDR3 DNA is TGTGCCGGGCGAAGCGGGGGTTACACCGGGGAGCTGTTTTTT. J is TRBJ2-2 and V is TRBV4-2; the match to TRBD2 covers 8 bases. The V and J ends lost 11 bases and 3 bases, in that order; junction bases with no gene match: 8. Germline V CDR1 and CDR2: LGHNA, YNFKEQ. The CDR3 runs to 14 residues.

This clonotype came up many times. The CDR3 protein is CASSGAVTAETQYF. The CDR3, as DNA: TGTGCCAGCAGCGGGGCCGTGACAGCGGAGACCCAGTACTTC. The rearrangement uses TRBV5-5 and TRBJ2-5; possibly TRBD1 for D (5 bases). Germline V CDR1 and CDR2: SGHKS, YYEKEE (reference sequence). The V end was cut by 4 bases, the J end by 5 bases, with 15 bases between. The CDR3 runs to 14 residues. The full variable domain, its missing parts supplied by reference TRBV5-5 and TRBJ2-5, is DAGVTQSPTHLIKTRGQQVTLRCSPISGHKSVSWYQQVLGQGPQFIFQYYEKEERGRGNFPDRFSARQFPNYSSELNVNALLLGDSALYLCASSGAVTAETQYFGPGTRLLVL.

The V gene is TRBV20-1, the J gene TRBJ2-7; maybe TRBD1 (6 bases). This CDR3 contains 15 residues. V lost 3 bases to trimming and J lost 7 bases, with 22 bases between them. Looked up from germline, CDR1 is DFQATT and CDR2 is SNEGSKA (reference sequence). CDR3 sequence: CSASAPFGGQEEQYF. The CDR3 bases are TGCAGTGCTAGCGCCCCCTTTGGGGGCCAGGAAGAGCAGTACTTC.

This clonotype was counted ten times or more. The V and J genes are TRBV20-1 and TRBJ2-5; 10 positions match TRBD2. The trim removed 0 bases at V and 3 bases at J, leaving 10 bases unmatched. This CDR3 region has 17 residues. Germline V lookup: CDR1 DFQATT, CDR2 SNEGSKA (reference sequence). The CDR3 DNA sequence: TGCAGTGCTAGAGATCCGGCTAGCGGGGGAGAGAAAGAGACCCAGTACTTC. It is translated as CSARDPASGGEKETQYF.

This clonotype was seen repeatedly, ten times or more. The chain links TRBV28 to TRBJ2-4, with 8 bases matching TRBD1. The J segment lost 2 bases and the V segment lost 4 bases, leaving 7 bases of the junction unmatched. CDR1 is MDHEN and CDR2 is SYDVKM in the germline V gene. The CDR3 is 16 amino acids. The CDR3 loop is CASSSGQGPSKNIQYF. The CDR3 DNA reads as TGTGCCAGCAGTTCCGGACAGGGACCCTCCAAAAACATTCAGTACTTC.

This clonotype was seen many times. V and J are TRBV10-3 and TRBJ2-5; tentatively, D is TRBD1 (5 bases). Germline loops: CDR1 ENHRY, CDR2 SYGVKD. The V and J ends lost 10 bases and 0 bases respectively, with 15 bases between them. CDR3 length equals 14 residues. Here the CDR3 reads CATRKGLYQETQYF. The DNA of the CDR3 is TGTGCCACCAGAAAGGGGTTGTACCAAGAGACCCAGTACTTC.